The 10 T cell receptor beta chains below were found in one sample sequenced in a study of blood T cell repertoires in COVID-19. TCRdb's table, derived via immunoSEQ multiplex PCR, lists solely in-frame clones and lacks some. The table has roughly 100,000 clones, roughly 90% seen once. Input material: peripheral blood. The receptors stem from a human donor with COVID-19, enrolled during active disease. The donor label of this sample is uncertain.

This sequence joins TRBV29-1 and TRBJ1-5; 7 nucleotides agree with TRBD1. The J segment lost 3 bases and the V segment lost 4 bases, leaving 3 bases of the junction unmatched. Germline V gene sequence: CDR1 SQVTM, CDR2 ANQGSEA. The CDR3 spans 13 residues. DNA for the CDR3: TGCAGCGTTGGGACAGGATACAATCAGCCCCAGCATTTT. Its protein is CSVGTGYNQPQHF.

Notes on this clone: This sample includes further DNA sequences coding for the same CDR3. The rearrangement links TRBV30 to TRBJ1-1, with D tentatively TRBD1 (5 bases). Germline loops: CDR1 GTSNPN, CDR2 SVGIG (reference sequence). The CDR3 spans 11 residues. V was shortened by 2 bases and J by 5 bases, with 6 bases between the two germline ends. CDR3 region: CAWSRGTEAFF. The CDR3 region has the DNA TGTGCCTGGAGTCGGGGGACTGAAGCTTTCTTT.

The V call is TRBV27, the J call TRBJ2-7; D call uncertain. Trimming removed 6 bases at V and 7 bases at J, with 22 bases between. This CDR3 is built from 15 residues. Germline CDR1 is MNHEY and CDR2 is SMNVEV (reference sequence). This chain's CDR3 is CASSDREATPREQYF. CDR3 in DNA: TGTGCCAGCAGCGACCGCGAGGCCACCCCGCGGGAGCAGTACTTC.

The CDR3 DNA reads as TGTGCCAGCAGTCGGGATAGCGGGGGATTATACGAGCAGTACTTC. Translation gives CASSRDSGGLYEQYF. This chain uses TRBV5-4 with TRBJ2-7; 9 nucleotides align to TRBD2. Germline CDR1 reads SGHNT; CDR2 reads YYREEE (reference sequence). This CDR3 spans 15 amino acids. V lost 5 bases, J lost 4 bases, and 10 bases stayed unmatched.

The gene calls are TRBV7-3 and TRBJ2-7, with no clear D. The CDR3 contains 13 residues. Trimming took off 3 bases at V and 3 bases at J, with 9 bases between the two ends. From germline, CDR1 is SGHTA and CDR2 FQGTGA. CDR3 bases: TGTGCCAGCAGCTTCGACTCTAACTACGAGCAGTACTTC. It translates to CASSFDSNYEQYF.

This rearrangement joins TRBV30 to TRBJ2-7, with a tentative D call TRBD1 (5 bases). This CDR3 is 11 amino acids long. V was pared by 5 bases and J by 3 bases, with 8 bases between. CDR1 and CDR2 (germline): GTSNPN, SVGIG (reference sequence). CDR3 residues: CAWSTGYEQYF. CDR3 DNA sequence: TGTGCCTGGTCTACAGGCTACGAGCAGTACTTC.

This sequence joins TRBV27 and TRBJ2-7; 7 bases match TRBD1. The V gene's germline CDR1 is MNHEY and CDR2 SMNVEV (reference sequence). The CDR3 sequence is 15 residues long. V lost 2 bases to trimming and J lost 0 bases; unmatched junction nucleotides: 4. CDR3 DNA: TGTGCCAGCAGTTTACTGGGACAGATCTCCTACGAGCAGTACTTC. Translating it yields CASSLLGQISYEQYF.

The chain combines TRBV24-1 with TRBJ1-5; D is unresolved. Trimming removed 4 bases from V and 9 bases from J, with 12 bases in between. Germline-derived CDR1 and CDR2 are KGHDR and SFDVKD. The CDR3 runs to 13 residues. CDR3 loop: CATSEGRLGPQHF. The CDR3 nucleotides read TGTGCCACCAGTGAGGGCCGCCTCGGGCCCCAGCATTTT.

This clone was detected a few times. The CDR3 region is CASRQGASTEAFF. DNA for the CDR3: TGTGCCAGCAGACAGGGGGCGAGCACTGAAGCTTTCTTT. V is TRBV10-3 and J is TRBJ1-1; 10 nucleotides line up with TRBD1. The CDR3 has 13 residues. Germline V lookup: CDR1 ENHRY, CDR2 SYGVKD. J gave up 4 bases and V 10 bases, and 6 bases lay outside the gene matches.

The chain uses TRBV5-1 and TRBJ2-2; D perhaps matches TRBD2 (6 bases). CDR3 size: 17 residues. CDR1 is SGHRS and CDR2 is YFSETQ in the germline V gene. V lost 3 bases and J 0 bases, leaving 15 bases between the germline ends. The CDR3 DNA is TGCGCCAGCAGCTGGGACTTAAATTCGGCGAACACCGGGGAGCTGTTTTTT. It encodes CASSWDLNSANTGELFF.